This TCR beta chain was recorded in a study of cytomegalovirus exposure and HLA in healthy donors (dated by TCRdb to about 2017). Regarding the complete study: An earlier analysis of several hundred of the donors reported 250 to 300 Gb of sequence data and more than 90 million unique TCR beta sequences from roughly 200 million T cells. An early release covering about 600 HLA-typed donors comprised about 300 gigabases of sequencing data and tens of millions of unique TCR sequences. Of the roughly 400 genotyped donors, approximately 82% fell in the genetic ancestry cluster associated with self-reported Caucasian donors. The study was designed to test whether signatures of past pathogen exposure could be identified by cataloging public T cell receptors. The study profiled the T cell repertoires of around 700 subjects by immunosequencing and related them to cytomegalovirus serostatus. In addition to the first cohort of roughly 700 subjects, a separate validation cohort of approximately 120 different subjects was used. High-throughput TCR immunosequencing, statistical association of individual TCRs with disease status, and machine learning were combined to predict cytomegalovirus infection status. To study patterns of TCR occurrence, a later analysis re-analyzed previously published TCR beta repertoires from several hundred donors and added high-resolution HLA genotyping. The later analysis used no new phenotypic data to find candidate immune exposures, relying instead on TCR beta sequences and their occurrence across donors. In an earlier analysis of around 540 of the donors, high-throughput TCR beta sequencing was used to judge whether each TCR beta V gene segment behaved as functional or pseudogenic. Alongside the repertoire data, information on donor age, sex, ethnicity and CMV serostatus was compiled. A later genetic analysis took genome-wide SNP genotypes for about three fifths of the 666 donors and used that subset as a discovery cohort. All discovery cohort repertoires had been generated on a single sequencing platform. HLA typing included class I and class II loci at four-digit resolution. Typing coverage differed by locus: A, B, C, DRB1 and DQB1 were typed in about 620-630 donors, DQA1 in approximately 520, DPA1 in 600 to 610, and DPB1 in around 490. A handful of DR-DQ haplotypes were handled as single units for association and clustering because linkage in the cohort was strong. Among about 370 genotyped donors of the cohort, an average of around 220,000 unique TCR beta nucleotide sequences was sequenced per donor, of which about 18% were non-productive.

General findings and caveats noted by the study authors: For the cohort, immune exposure information was limited to CMV serostatus. A total of roughly 160 TCR beta chains were listed by the study as associated with cytomegalovirus. A cluster of highly shared sequence variants was judged likely to be a technical artifact of the sequencing pipeline. In an earlier analysis of 587 of the donors, most TCR beta V segments appeared in productive rearrangements about 87% or about 30% of the time, broadly matching IMGT annotations. A few of the identified cytomegalovirus-associated TCR beta chains were confirmed in vitro to be specific for cytomegalovirus antigens. According to a later analysis, TCR association rates differed among HLA loci, with DRB1 alleles showing the most associated TCRs and HLA-C alleles showing the fewest. When HLA alleles, especially DR and DQ, strongly co-occurred, TCR associations were difficult to assign to individual alleles. Because counts were too low, under 20 rarely observed V segments, including chromosome 9 orphons, were left out of the earlier analysis of over 550 of the donors. According to a later genetic analysis, donors in an Asian-associated ancestry cluster had fewer N-insertions in productive TCRs than the approximately 630-donor mean. Correlated functional status among segregating V segments might reflect linkage disequilibrium, but an unknown experimental factor could not be ruled out. While some public TCRs were present in many individuals, most TCR sequences turned up only very rarely across donors. Sequencing depth was assumed to be roughly uniform across donors in the presence/absence analyses, though that assumption may not hold. Because some donors lacked HLA typing at each locus, the association tests relied only on the typed subset. The classifier was reported to diagnose cytomegalovirus status with high specificity and sensitivity in both the original cohort and the validation cohort. A later genetic analysis associated a missense DCLRE1C variant with V-gene and J-gene trimming of TCR beta chains, and an independent cohort replicated the association. Several of the top co-occurrence clusters appeared to be linked to parvovirus B19, influenza, CMV and Epstein-Barr virus, according to a later analysis. Specific HLA alleles were associated with roughly 16,000 TCR beta sequences at a false discovery rate of 0.05 in a later analysis. The authors suggested that the approach could potentially be extended to other disease states and immunological phenotypes. Most CMV-associated TCR beta chains appeared to be HLA-restricted in a later analysis, and the HLA associations seemed to be driven largely by CMV exposure. A later analysis found that HLA-associated TCR beta chains were more clonally expanded and had lower generation probabilities than equally common non-associated chains. A further reported finding was that TCR beta sequences accurately predicted the HLA-A and HLA-B alleles for most subjects in the first cohort. Only TCR beta chains were sequenced in this cohort, and the absence of alpha or paired-chain data limited detectable features.

The library was produced with the immunoSEQ multiplex PCR assay. The multiplex PCR relied on a mix of 60 forward primers for TCR Vbeta segments and 13 reverse primers for TCR Jbeta segments. A multiplex PCR assay on genomic DNA amplified the CDR3 region of rearranged TCR beta genes. The Illumina HiSeq System was used to sequence the amplified TCR beta libraries as 87-base-pair reads. Processing in the source paper ran as follows. A later analysis tallied 75 million to 95 million unique TCR beta chains across the 666 repertoires, and around 12 million of those chains were shared by two or more donors. Raw reads were error-corrected and collapsed into unique sequences by a nearest-neighbor algorithm in which closely related sequences were merged to remove PCR and sequencing errors. Alignment of CDR3 sequences to IMGT reference sequences was used to assign V, D and J gene segments. For a sequence to be retained, a match of at least six nucleotides to both a V gene segment and a J gene segment was required. A rearrangement was called productive if the CDR3 had no stop codons and remained in frame with V and J, and every other rearrangement was called non-productive. CDR3 was defined by IMGT convention, running from the second conserved V-encoded cysteine to the conserved J-encoded phenylalanine. In an earlier analysis of more than 550 of the donors, sequences lacking an unambiguous match to a single V gene segment were excluded. In an earlier analysis of approximately 610 of the donors, V segments were called functional above 56.7% productive rearrangements and were called segregating when the between-donor standard deviation exceeded 5%. A statistical classification framework was developed to diagnose cytomegalovirus status using the catalog of TCR beta chain sequences. V and J gene assignment, in a later analysis, came from comparing TCR nucleotide sequences with IMGT/GENE-DB human TR gene sequences. In a later analysis, CDR3 sequences and most-parsimonious VDJ recombination scenarios were assigned using the TCRdist pipeline. A later analysis defined each TCR beta chain by its CDR3 amino acid sequence plus V-gene family, and excluded reads lacking a unique V-gene family. In a later analysis, several hundred highly shared, low-generation-probability nucleotide sequences were removed to address suspected cross-contamination and a sequencing artifact. In a later analysis, a clonal expansion index was calculated for each public chain from normalized within-repertoire ranks of inferred template counts. Generation probabilities in a later analysis came from a VDJ recombination model fitted to out-of-frame rearrangements, and those results were checked against IGoR. In a later analysis, hypergeometric tests were used to score TCR-TCR, TCR-HLA and TCR-CMV co-occurrence, with a repertoire-size bias correction applied to TCR pairs. False discovery rates were estimated in a later analysis by permuting HLA or CMV assignments 20 times. In a later analysis, co-occurring TCRs were grouped with DBSCAN, and TCRdist sequence similarity was added when clustering was performed within HLA-allele-positive subsets. For co-occurrence clustering, repertoires with fewer than 30,000 or more than 120,000 public chains were excluded, along with four to six repertoires with anomalous nucleotide sharing. In its TCRdb copy, this immuneACCESS table keeps in-frame sequences only and misses some clones. Where compared with another copy, unresolved V genes explain less than half of these, and the others have no known cause. V and J calls and clone size come straight from that table; D and trimming were deduced from the DNA. This sample comprises 110,000 or so clones, approximately 70% of them detected only once. The top ten hold approximately 3% of the sample.

On this clone itself: Its antigen target is currently unknown. Per-base qualities were not stored, and no clone one base away is much larger.

The cohort consisted of approximately 670 healthy bone marrow donors. At the time of sampling, every cohort member was nominally healthy, though immune exposures that went unrecorded were likely present. The donor tested CMV seronegative, placing the donor among the 300 to 400 seronegative members of the cohort. A peripheral blood sample was collected from each donor, and TCR beta sequencing was performed on peripheral blood mononuclear cells. The Qiagen DNeasy Blood Extraction Kit was used to extract genomic DNA from the blood cell samples. The sample taken for sequencing was PBMCs. The TCR originated in a man younger than 45 in good health and CMV-seronegative.

In nucleotide form, the sequence is TGTGCCAGCAGTTTGACCGGGAACGAGCAGTACTTC. This translates into CASSLTGNEQYF. The chain joins TRBV28 to TRBJ2-7; the D gene is perhaps TRBD2, on 5 matching bases. CDR1 and CDR2 are drawn from the germline V gene: MDHEN, SYDVKM. V is shortened by 3 bases, J by 5 bases, and the region joining them spans 8 bases. From the cysteine up to the phenylalanine, the CDR3 has a length of 12 residues. Only the CDR3 portion is preserved as DNA: 36 bases, with reading frame beginning at the first base.